This TCR beta chain comes out of a study of T cells in localized non-small cell lung cancer. Study-level points and caveats: Appearance in adjacent lung was seen for a median around 58 of the top 100 tumor clones. Heterogeneity remains possible, as sequencing covered one tumor region only. Peak T cell clonality was found in uninvolved adjacent lung, exceeding tumor. A raised T cell density in blood coincided with lengthier overall survival.

Note on this clone: Its matching antigen is unknown.

Generated by immunoSEQ multiplex PCR, the TCRdb table keeps only in-frame clones and is missing some. This sample has about 36,000 clones, with about 83% found just once. This sequence originates from a woman aged 40-70 years with stage I lung adenocarcinoma. The sequenced sample was peripheral blood, obtained before any cancer treatment.

CDR3 residues: CASSEAPGTGSEQYF. In DNA, the CDR3 is TGTGCCAGCAGTGAAGCGCCTGGGACAGGGTCCGAGCAGTACTTC. This chain connects TRBV6-1 to TRBJ2-7; 9 bases match TRBD1. Germline V CDR1 and CDR2: MNHNS, SASEGT. CDR3 size: 15 residues. V was pared by 0 bases and J by 6 bases, with 6 bases of the junction left unmatched.